The entry below gives a single TCR beta chain sequence along with its context. Its cognate antigen is unknown. Deletions cut 4 bases from V and 7 bases from J, with 19 bases between. Germline V gene lookup returns CDR1 MNHEY and CDR2 SVGAGI. The CDR3 length is 16 residues. This record belongs to a study of PD-L1 blockade in urothelial cancer. Study in general: The year 2014 saw patients start atezolizumab, 1,200 mg intravenously every 3 weeks. Each blood sample yielded a median of roughly 150,000 T cells.

Using immunoSEQ multiplex PCR, the repertoire was profiled, and TCRdb retains in-frame clones only, with some absent. The sample has 56,000 or so clones; less than 90% are singletons. The time point is: pretreatment peripheral blood. Study-level findings and limits: A pretreatment blood TCR clonality that fell below the median predicted better progression-free and overall survival.

This sequence joins TRBV6-5 and TRBJ1-4, with D unresolved. The receptor was derived from a man aged 65 to 79 with urothelial cancer. Source: PBMCs, taken around atezolizumab (anti-PD-L1) treatment. CDR3 loop: CASSFQRALLGEKLFF. DNA of the CDR3: TGTGCCAGCAGTTTTCAGAGGGCCCTACTGGGTGAAAAACTGTTTTTT.